The source of this TCR beta chain is a study of molecular identifiers for immune sequencing clone quantification. Study in general: Naive CD8 cell RNA, from 20,000 or 100,000 cells, was split five ways in replicates, with four sequenced.

The germline V gene has CDR1 SNHLY and CDR2 FYNNEI. This CDR3 spans 15 amino acids. Trimming pared 6 bases from V and 4 bases from J, leaving 17 bases between. On this clonotype: Its antigen is unidentified.

The study, taken as a whole, reports: Same-barcode identical TCR molecules could make highly expanded clones look smaller than they are.

TCRdb re-derived calls from the PCR reads in MiXCR, one entry per CDR3 protein. The sample shows around 480,000 distinct CDR3 sequences, about 20% of them seen only once. Sorting isolated naive CD8 T cells as CD8+CD4-CCR7+CD45RA+ events. This TCR was recovered from a human donor in good health. Some libraries in this study had Jurkat cell RNA spiked in. The sequencing sample was made of naive CD8+ T cells from blood, with Jurkat cell RNA spiked in. Subset here: FACS-sorted CD8+CD4-CCR7+CD45RA+ naive T cells. The rearrangement links TRBV2 to TRBJ2-3; no firm D call. CDR3 in amino acids: CASRAGPVPSDTQYF. DNA for the CDR3: TGTGCCAGCAGAGCCGGCCCGGTCCCTTCAGATACGCAGTATTTT.